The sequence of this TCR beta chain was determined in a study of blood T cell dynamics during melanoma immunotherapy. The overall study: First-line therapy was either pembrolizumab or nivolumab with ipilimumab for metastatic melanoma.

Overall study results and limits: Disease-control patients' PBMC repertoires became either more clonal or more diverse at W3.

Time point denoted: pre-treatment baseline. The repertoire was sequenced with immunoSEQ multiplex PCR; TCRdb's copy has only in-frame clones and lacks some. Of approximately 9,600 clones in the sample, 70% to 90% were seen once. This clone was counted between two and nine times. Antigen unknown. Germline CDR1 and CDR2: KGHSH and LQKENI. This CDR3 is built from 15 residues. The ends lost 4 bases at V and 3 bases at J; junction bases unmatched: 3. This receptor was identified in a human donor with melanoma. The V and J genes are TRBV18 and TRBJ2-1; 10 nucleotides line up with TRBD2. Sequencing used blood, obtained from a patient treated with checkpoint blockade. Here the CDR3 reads CASSLWTSGYNEQFF. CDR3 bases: TGTGCCAGCTCACTCTGGACTAGCGGCTACAATGAGCAGTTCTTC.